The rows below give T cell receptor beta chains drawn from one sample of a study of Ad26.COV2.S vaccination and SARS-CoV-2 variants. The data were produced by immunoSEQ multiplex PCR, yet TCRdb's version contains in-frame clones alone and is incomplete. The table records about 400,000 clones, approximately 91% of them present only once. This material consisted of peripheral blood, taken in a trial of Ad26.COV2.S vaccine versus placebo. The source of these receptors is a person between 18 and 59 years old who received the Ad26.COV2.S COVID-19 vaccine or a placebo. Each CDR3 is given with its conserved first and last residue. A D gene is named only where the DNA matches it firmly. Clone size is given for some rows only: seen once, a few or many times, or a class if the clone is expanded.

v_call: TRBV19; clone_size: .; d_call: .; j_call: TRBJ2-7; cdr3_nt: TGTGCCAGTAGCGGAGACCCCTCCTACGAGCAGTACTTC; cdr3_aa: CASSGDPSYEQYF
v_call: TRBV10-3; clone_size: .; d_call: .; j_call: TRBJ1-1; cdr3_nt: TGTGCCATCAGTGAGGGAGTGAACACTGAAGCTTTCTTT; cdr3_aa: CAISEGVNTEAFF
v_call: TRBV19; clone_size: .; d_call: .; j_call: TRBJ2-2; cdr3_nt: TGTGCCAGTAGTATAGCGATTTACCAGCGGGTTAACACCGGGGAGCTGTTTTTT; cdr3_aa: CASSIAIYQRVNTGELFF
v_call: TRBV21-1; clone_size: once; d_call: .; j_call: TRBJ2-1; cdr3_nt: TGTGCCAGCACCCGAAAAGTAGCGGGGGGGCCTTGCAATGAGCAGTTCTTC; cdr3_aa: CASTRKVAGGPCNEQFF
v_call: TRBV6-1; clone_size: .; d_call: .; j_call: TRBJ2-1; cdr3_nt: TGTGCCAGCAGTTCGGGCGGAAATGAGCAGTTCTTC; cdr3_aa: CASSSGGNEQFF
v_call: TRBV29-1; clone_size: .; d_call: .; j_call: TRBJ2-7; cdr3_nt: TGCAGCGTCAGACAGGAGCTCTACGAGCAGTACTTC; cdr3_aa: CSVRQELYEQYF
v_call: TRBV5-8; clone_size: .; d_call: .; j_call: TRBJ2-1; cdr3_nt: TGTGCCAGCAGCTTGGCCGGGCGCCCCCACGTTGGGCAGTTCTTC; cdr3_aa: CASSLAGRPHVGQFF
v_call: TRBV12-3/TRBV12-4; clone_size: .; d_call: .; j_call: TRBJ1-1; cdr3_nt: TGTGCCAGCAGTTTAAGGGGTGGTCCTTTCTTT; cdr3_aa: CASSLRGGPFF
v_call: TRBV7-2; clone_size: .; d_call: TRBD2; j_call: TRBJ2-1; cdr3_nt: TGTGCCAGCAGTTTGTTGGGACTAGCGGGAGTCAATGAGCAGTTCTTC; cdr3_aa: CASSLLGLAGVNEQFF
v_call: TRBV28; clone_size: .; d_call: TRBD1; j_call: TRBJ1-4; cdr3_nt: TGTGCCAGCAGTCCCTTGGGGACAGGCCACCCACGGGGTGAAAAACTGTTTTTT; cdr3_aa: CASSPLGTGHPRGEKLFF
v_call: TRBV10-2; clone_size: .; d_call: TRBD1; j_call: TRBJ2-7; cdr3_nt: TGCGCCAGCAGGGAGGGACAGGGAACCTACGAGCAGTACTTC; cdr3_aa: CASREGQGTYEQYF
v_call: TRBV10-1; clone_size: .; d_call: TRBD1; j_call: TRBJ2-7; cdr3_nt: TGCGCCAGCAGTGAGTCTGGGACAGGGAACTACGAGCAGTACTTC; cdr3_aa: CASSESGTGNYEQYF
v_call: TRBV28; clone_size: .; d_call: .; j_call: TRBJ1-2; cdr3_nt: TGTGCCAGCAGTTTAAGGGTCGTTAACTATGGCTACACCTTC; cdr3_aa: CASSLRVVNYGYTF
v_call: TRBV4-2; clone_size: once; d_call: TRBD2; j_call: TRBJ2-7; cdr3_nt: TGTGCCAGCAGCCCTGAGCGGGAGGGCCCCTACGAGCAGTACTTC; cdr3_aa: CASSPEREGPYEQYF
v_call: TRBV28; clone_size: .; d_call: .; j_call: TRBJ1-2; cdr3_nt: TGTGCCACCCCGGCCCAGGACGGCAACTATGGCTACACCTTC; cdr3_aa: CATPAQDGNYGYTF
v_call: TRBV14; clone_size: .; d_call: TRBD1; j_call: TRBJ2-7; cdr3_nt: TGTGCCAGCAGCCAAGCGGGACAGGGGGTAACCTACGAGCAGTACTTC; cdr3_aa: CASSQAGQGVTYEQYF
v_call: TRBV28; clone_size: .; d_call: TRBD2; j_call: TRBJ2-1; cdr3_nt: TGTGCCAGCCTTTTGACTAGCGGGAATAAGGGGAAGCAGTTCTTC; cdr3_aa: CASLLTSGNKGKQFF
v_call: TRBV19; clone_size: .; d_call: TRBD2; j_call: TRBJ2-1; cdr3_nt: TGTGCCAGTAGTATCGGACTAGCGGGAGTGAATGAGCAGTTCTTC; cdr3_aa: CASSIGLAGVNEQFF
v_call: TRBV29-1; clone_size: .; d_call: .; j_call: TRBJ2-1; cdr3_nt: TGCAGCGTCAGTGGATACAATGAGCAGTTCTTC; cdr3_aa: CSVSGYNEQFF
v_call: TRBV27; clone_size: .; d_call: .; j_call: TRBJ2-7; cdr3_nt: TGTGCCAGCAGTTTTACGGCTGCCGCCGGGGCGAATTACGAGCAGTACTTC; cdr3_aa: CASSFTAAAGANYEQYF
v_call: TRBV7-2; clone_size: .; d_call: .; j_call: TRBJ2-5; cdr3_nt: TGTGCCAGCAGCTTAGTGATCCGGGTGGGAGAGACCCAGTACTTC; cdr3_aa: CASSLVIRVGETQYF
v_call: TRBV7-9; clone_size: .; d_call: TRBD2; j_call: TRBJ2-5; cdr3_nt: TGTGCCAGCAACGTTCGACTAGCGGGGTCACAAGAGACCCAGTACTTC; cdr3_aa: CASNVRLAGSQETQYF
v_call: TRBV9; clone_size: .; d_call: TRBD2; j_call: TRBJ2-1; cdr3_nt: TGTGCCAGCAGCGTTTTGGGGGAGGGCAATGAGCAGTTCTTC; cdr3_aa: CASSVLGEGNEQFF
v_call: TRBV7-7; clone_size: .; d_call: .; j_call: TRBJ2-7; cdr3_nt: TGTGCTAGCAGCTCTAGCCCTGGGGACGAGCAGTACTTC; cdr3_aa: CASSSSPGDEQYF
v_call: TRBV28; clone_size: once; d_call: .; j_call: TRBJ2-1; cdr3_nt: TGTGCCAGCAGTCGGGACTTCGACCGCTACAATGAGCAGTTCTTC; cdr3_aa: CASSRDFDRYNEQFF
v_call: TRBV5-4; clone_size: .; d_call: .; j_call: TRBJ2-2; cdr3_nt: TGTGCCAGCAGCTTGGATAGGGGCACCGGGGAGCTGTTTTTT; cdr3_aa: CASSLDRGTGELFF
v_call: TRBV12-3/TRBV12-4; clone_size: once; d_call: .; j_call: TRBJ2-3; cdr3_nt: TGTGCCAGCAGTCTAGGAGATACGCAGTATTTT; cdr3_aa: CASSLGDTQYF
v_call: TRBV5-1; clone_size: .; d_call: TRBD1; j_call: TRBJ1-5; cdr3_nt: TGCGCCAGCAGCTTGGCGGGACAGGGATATCAGCCCCAGCATTTT; cdr3_aa: CASSLAGQGYQPQHF
v_call: TRBV30; clone_size: .; d_call: TRBD2; j_call: TRBJ2-3; cdr3_nt: TGTGCCTGGAGCGCCCTAGCGGTTGGAAATACGCAGTATTTT; cdr3_aa: CAWSALAVGNTQYF
v_call: TRBV29-1; clone_size: .; d_call: TRBD2; j_call: TRBJ2-1; cdr3_nt: TGCAGCGTTGAAGACGGGACTAGCGGGGAAGGTGAGCAGTTCTTC; cdr3_aa: CSVEDGTSGEGEQFF
v_call: TRBV10-3; clone_size: .; d_call: .; j_call: TRBJ2-7; cdr3_nt: TGTGCCATCAGTGAGGCCTGGTACGAGCAGTACTTC; cdr3_aa: CAISEAWYEQYF
v_call: TRBV7-3; clone_size: .; d_call: TRBD2; j_call: TRBJ2-1; cdr3_nt: TGTGCCAGCAGTTTACTTCTAGCGGGTCCCTACAATGAGCAGTTCTTC; cdr3_aa: CASSLLLAGPYNEQFF
v_call: TRBV18; clone_size: .; d_call: .; j_call: TRBJ2-7; cdr3_nt: TGTGCCAGCTCACCAAACAGGGAGGGAGAGCAGTACTTC; cdr3_aa: CASSPNREGEQYF
v_call: TRBV19; clone_size: many; d_call: TRBD1; j_call: TRBJ1-2; cdr3_nt: TGTGCCAGTAGCCCCAGGGGGGGTTCGATCTATGGCTACACCTTC; cdr3_aa: CASSPRGGSIYGYTF
v_call: TRBV27; clone_size: .; d_call: .; j_call: TRBJ1-2; cdr3_nt: TGTGCCAGCAGTTTAGTACCCCCCGGGGGCGGTAACTATGGCTACACCTTC; cdr3_aa: CASSLVPPGGGNYGYTF
v_call: TRBV5-4; clone_size: .; d_call: TRBD2; j_call: TRBJ2-2; cdr3_nt: TGTGCCAGCAGCTTGACCAGCGGGAGGGGGTCCGGGGAGCTGTTTTTT; cdr3_aa: CASSLTSGRGSGELFF
v_call: TRBV11-2; clone_size: .; d_call: TRBD2; j_call: TRBJ2-1; cdr3_nt: TGTGCCAGCAGCACCGGACTAGCGGGGGGGCGAGGGAATGAGCAGTTCTTC; cdr3_aa: CASSTGLAGGRGNEQFF
v_call: TRBV5-5; clone_size: .; d_call: TRBD1; j_call: TRBJ2-7; cdr3_nt: TGTGCCAGCAGCAGCCGGGACAGGGGAGTCGACGAGCAGTACTTC; cdr3_aa: CASSSRDRGVDEQYF
v_call: TRBV28; clone_size: .; d_call: TRBD2; j_call: TRBJ2-5; cdr3_nt: TGTGCCAGCAGTTCAGCGGGAGTGGAGACCCAGTACTTC; cdr3_aa: CASSSAGVETQYF
v_call: TRBV30; clone_size: .; d_call: TRBD1; j_call: TRBJ1-2; cdr3_nt: TGTGCCTGGAGGACGACAGGGGGCGCAGGAGGCTACACCTTC; cdr3_aa: CAWRTTGGAGGYTF
v_call: TRBV2; clone_size: once; d_call: TRBD2; j_call: TRBJ2-3; cdr3_nt: TGTGCCAGCAGTGCTAGCGGGAGTCGAGCAGATACGCAGTATTTT; cdr3_aa: CASSASGSRADTQYF
v_call: TRBV5-1; clone_size: .; d_call: .; j_call: TRBJ2-5; cdr3_nt: TGCGCCAGCACTGGCGGCAGTCACCAGGAGACCCAGTACTTC; cdr3_aa: CASTGGSHQETQYF
v_call: TRBV5-5; clone_size: .; d_call: TRBD1; j_call: TRBJ1-5; cdr3_nt: TGTGCCAGCACCCAGGGGGGAGGTAGCAATCAGCCCCAGCATTTT; cdr3_aa: CASTQGGGSNQPQHF
v_call: TRBV29-1; clone_size: .; d_call: TRBD2; j_call: TRBJ2-7; cdr3_nt: TGCAGCGACCTGACTAGCCACGAGCAGTACTTC; cdr3_aa: CSDLTSHEQYF
v_call: TRBV28; clone_size: few; d_call: .; j_call: TRBJ2-5; cdr3_nt: TGTGCCAGCAGTTTAGGGGCTGGGGAGACCCAGTACTTC; cdr3_aa: CASSLGAGETQYF
v_call: TRBV30; clone_size: few; d_call: TRBD2; j_call: TRBJ2-1; cdr3_nt: TGTGCCTGGAGTGTAGCGGGAGGCCCCCTATACAATGAGCAGTTCTTC; cdr3_aa: CAWSVAGGPLYNEQFF
v_call: TRBV11-2; clone_size: .; d_call: .; j_call: TRBJ1-4; cdr3_nt: TGTGCCAGCAGCTTTCCTACGAGCGCAACTAATGAAAAACTGTTTTTT; cdr3_aa: CASSFPTSATNEKLFF
v_call: TRBV4-1; clone_size: .; d_call: .; j_call: TRBJ2-3; cdr3_nt: TGCGCCAGCAGCTCAACGGGTGAGGGGACAGATACGCAGTATTTT; cdr3_aa: CASSSTGEGTDTQYF
v_call: TRBV7-3; clone_size: once; d_call: TRBD2; j_call: TRBJ2-3; cdr3_nt: TGTGCCAGCAGCCCCGGACTAGCGACTAGCACAGATACGCAGTATTTT; cdr3_aa: CASSPGLATSTDTQYF
v_call: TRBV4-1; clone_size: .; d_call: .; j_call: TRBJ1-2; cdr3_nt: TGCGCCAGCAGCCAAGGGAGAAGGGCCAACTATGGCTACACCTTC; cdr3_aa: CASSQGRRANYGYTF